This TCR beta chain was sequenced in a study of CD8+CD57+ T cells in acquired aplastic anemia. Study context: On average, sorted CD4+ and CD8+ cells gave around 3.3 ug of DNA. An average of about 11 million reads for CD4+ cells was obtained from healthy donors. General observations from the study: It was found that 25 to 35 CD8+ CDR3 sequences were shared between patients and controls. For CD8+ Simpson's diversity, patients and controls showed no significant difference.

Genomic DNA templated the TCR beta VDJ and CDR3 profiling. TCRdb recomputed calls from the reads with MiXCR, one row per CDR3 protein. The sample lists about 110,000 distinct CDR3 sequences; under 60% were seen once. This clonotype came up a few times. Its antigen is unidentified. A much bigger clone sits one base away, suggesting this may be a read error. The clonotype comes from a human donor in good health, serving as a control. Sequenced input: sorted CD4+, CD8+, or CD8+CD57+ T cells (not recorded which) from PBMCs.

This CDR3 reads CASPPLGLEDTGELFF. The CDR3 DNA is TGTGCCAGCCCCCCTTTAGGACTGGAGGACACCGGGGAGCTGTTTTTT. The chain recombines TRBV7-6 with TRBJ2-2, with D tentatively TRBD2 (5 bases). The CDR3 sequence is 16 residues long. CDR1 and CDR2 (germline): SGHVS, FNYEAQ. V lost 8 bases and J 3 bases, leaving 19 bases between the germline ends. Full variable domain (missing parts from reference TRBV7-6 and TRBJ2-2): GAGVSQSPRYKVTKRGQDVALRCDPISGHVSLYWYRQALGQGPEFLTYFNYEAQQDKSGLPNDRFSAERPEGSISTLTIQRTEQRDSAMYRCASPPLGLEDTGELFFGEGSRLTVL.